The 2 T cell receptor beta chains given below trace back to one sample, sequenced in a study of vaccination effects on CD4 cells after COVID-19. Culture proceeded for nine to eleven days, and CD4+ T cells were then isolated. Participants received two doses of either the BNT162b2 or mRNA-1273 vaccine. Measured with immunoSEQ multiplex PCR; TCRdb has only the in-frame clones, and not every one. The table has tens of thousands of clones, 73% seen once. Antigen specificity for these receptors is unknown. This sample comprised CD4+ T cells from PBMCs cultured without peptide, obtained after COVID-19 vaccination. Source of these receptors: a human donor who received a COVID-19 vaccine.

This clone has more than one count but fewer than ten. This chain links TRBV10-3 with TRBJ2-2; D ambiguous. Looked up from germline, CDR1 is ENHRY and CDR2 is SYGVKD. The CDR3 totals 13 residues. V was shortened by 0 bases and J by 5 bases, with 4 bases between the two germline ends. The CDR3 loop is CAISESRTGELFF. CDR3 in DNA: TGTGCCATCAGTGAGTCGAGGACCGGGGAGCTGTTTTTT.

In DNA, the CDR3 is TGTGCCAGCAGCCCCCGGGGGAAGGGTACCGGGGAGCTGTTTTTT. It translates to CASSPRGKGTGELFF. The J gene is TRBJ2-2, the V gene TRBV3-1 (or the pseudogene TRBV3-2); weak D call: TRBD2 (6 bases). CDR1 and CDR2 from the germline V gene are LGHDT and YNNKEL (reference sequence). The CDR3 spans 15 residues. V gave up 4 bases and J gave up 5 bases, with 14 bases separating them.